The 25 T cell receptor beta chains in this list originate from one sample, sequenced in a study of early T cells in non-severe SARS-CoV-2 infection. TCRdb re-called the 5' RACE reads through MiXCR, storing one row per CDR3 protein. This table holds approximately 88,000 distinct CDR3 sequences, about 13% found once. The sample was whole blood. All receptors come from an adult who was a healthcare worker with PCR-confirmed SARS-CoV-2 infection or an uninfected control (not recorded which).

About this clonotype: A much larger clone differs from this one at a single base, so this may be a read error. The chain employs TRBV20-1 and TRBJ2-5, with 7 bases lining up with TRBD2. The CDR3 is 15 residues long. From germline, CDR1 is DFQATT and CDR2 SNEGSKA (reference sequence). V shed 4 bases and J 2 bases; nucleotides not matched to a gene: 10. DNA for the CDR3: TGCAGTGCTATAGATTTCCGGGGGGAGCAAGAGACCCAGTACTTC. Residues: CSAIDFRGEQETQYF.

The table lists this clonotype with a few counts. The V and J genes are TRBV18 and TRBJ1-2; D is ambiguous. The germline V and J ends were trimmed by 0 bases and 2 bases, with 10 bases remaining between them. Germline loops: CDR1 KGHSH, CDR2 LQKENI. The CDR3 has 15 amino acids. CDR3 coding DNA: TGTGCCAGCTCACCACCGTGGTCAGGAAACTATGGCTACACCTTC. Protein product: CASSPPWSGNYGYTF. Drawing the rest from reference TRBV18 and TRBJ1-2, the complete variable domain is NAGVMQNPRHLVRRRGQEARLRCSPMKGHSHVYWYRQLPEEGLKFMVYLQKENIIDESGMPKERFSAEFPKEGPSILRIQQVVRGDSAAYFCASSPPWSGNYGYTFGSGTRLTVV.

This sequence joins TRBV20-1 and TRBJ1-6, with 7 bases fitting TRBD1. Germline loops: CDR1 DFQATT, CDR2 SNEGSKA (reference sequence). The J segment lost 7 bases and the V segment lost 5 bases, leaving 5 bases of the junction unmatched. The length of the CDR3 is 13 residues. The CDR3 region is CSALRQGNSPLHF. Here the CDR3 DNA reads TGCAGTGCTCTGAGACAGGGAAATTCACCCCTCCACTTT.

Many counts were recorded for this clonotype. The V gene is TRBV7-2, the J gene TRBJ2-7; D perhaps matches TRBD1 (6 bases). Trimming took off 6 bases at V and 6 bases at J, with 15 bases between the two ends. The V gene's germline CDR1 is SGHTA and CDR2 FQGNSA. This CDR3 has 13 residues. The CDR3 nucleotides read TGTGCCAGCAGTACGGGACAAACGGGCGAGCAGTACTTC. It translates to CASSTGQTGEQYF.

This chain links TRBV28 with TRBJ1-2; 7 nucleotides line up with TRBD1. J lost 6 bases, V lost 4 bases, and 5 bases had no gene match. The CDR3 consists of 13 residues. CDR1 and CDR2 from the germline V gene are MDHEN and SYDVKM. The CDR3 loop is CASSWGTANGYTF. In DNA form, the CDR3 reads TGTGCCAGCAGTTGGGGGACAGCCAATGGCTACACCTTC.

This clonotype showed up just a few times. This chain joins TRBV28 and TRBJ2-1; TRBD1 might be the D (5 bases). V was pared by 6 bases and J by 0 bases, with 27 bases between. The CDR3 is 20 amino acids. Germline CDR1 is MDHEN and CDR2 is SYDVKM. DNA for the CDR3: TGTGCCAGCAGCTATACTGACAGCCACAACTACCCAAGCTCCTACAATGAGCAGTTCTTC. Translation: CASSYTDSHNYPSSYNEQFF.

In this sample, this clonotype turned up a few times. J is TRBJ1-6 and V is TRBV12-3 or TRBV12-4, with 7 bases aligning to TRBD1. J lost 0 bases, V lost 1 base, and 3 bases had no gene match. CDR3 length: 17 residues. This chain's CDR3 is CASSLGDRSSYNSPLHF. DNA for the CDR3: TGTGCCAGCAGTTTAGGGGACAGAAGCTCCTATAATTCACCCCTCCACTTT.

V is TRBV4-3 and J is TRBJ1-2, with no clear D. This CDR3 region has 15 residues. CDR1 is LGHNA and CDR2 is YSLEER in the germline V gene. V shed 0 bases and J shed 1 base, with 9 bases lying between them. The CDR3 nucleotides are TGCGCCAGCAGCCAAGAAATGTCGATTAACTATGGCTACACCTTC. It translates to CASSQEMSINYGYTF.

In its sample, this clonotype was seen a few times. The V call is TRBV7-3, the J call TRBJ2-3, with D unclear. CDR3 length: 13 residues. Germline assignment: CDR1 SGHTA and CDR2 FQGTGA. The germline V and J ends were trimmed by 5 bases and 4 bases, with 10 bases remaining between them. For the CDR3, the DNA is TGTGCCAGCAGCCAAAACCTCGCAGATACGCAGTATTTT. Residues: CASSQNLADTQYF. Looking up the rest from reference TRBV7-3 and TRBJ2-3 gives the full variable domain: GAGVSQTPSNKVTEKGKYVELRCDPISGHTALYWYRQSLGQGPEFLIYFQGTGAADDSGLPNDRFFAVRPEGSVSTLKIQRTERGDSAVYLCASSQNLADTQYFGPGTRLTVL.

With regard to this clonotype: A read error may produce the germline difference seen at one junction end. CDR3 DNA sequence: TGCACCAGCAGCTTGGGCCAGAACTATGGCTACACCTTC. This sequence encodes CTSSLGQNYGYTF. The chain has TRBV5-1 and TRBJ1-2; D gene ambiguous. The CDR3 is 13 amino acids. Germline lookup yields CDR1 SGHRS and CDR2 YFSETQ.

This clonotype has a count of ten or more. The J gene is TRBJ2-7, the V gene TRBV11-2, with TRBD1 matching over 7 bases. The CDR3 consists of 12 residues. V gave up 5 bases and J gave up 4 bases; unmatched junction bases: 2. CDR1 SGHAT and CDR2 FQNNGV come from the germline V gene. The CDR3 sequence: CASSHRGYEQYF. CDR3 bases: TGTGCCAGCAGCCACAGGGGTTACGAGCAGTACTTC.

The chain links TRBV6-5 to TRBJ2-1, with D possibly being TRBD1 or TRBD2 (5 bases each). Germline V lookup: CDR1 MNHEY, CDR2 SVGAGI. The CDR3 has 11 amino acids. V lost 6 bases and J lost 13, with 13 bases in between. DNA for the CDR3: TGTGCCAGCAGGGGACCGGGCCTCCAGTTCTTC. Protein product: CASRGPGLQFF.

This clonotype was picked up a small number of times. CDR3 coding DNA: TGCAGTGCTCCGGGTCGACAGACCTACGAGCAGTACTTC. It encodes CSAPGRQTYEQYF. The V call is TRBV20-1, the J call TRBJ2-7; D perhaps matches TRBD1 (5 bases). Germline values: CDR1 DFQATT, CDR2 SNEGSKA (reference sequence). V gave up 5 bases and J gave up 2 bases, with 13 bases separating them. The CDR3 is 13 residues long.

This clonotype was seen many times. The chain has TRBV5-1 and TRBJ2-5, with unresolved D. From germline, CDR1 is SGHRS and CDR2 YFSETQ. V lost 1 base, J lost 2 bases, and 9 bases lay in between. This CDR3 has 14 amino acids. The CDR3 DNA is TGCGCCAGCAGCTTGCCCCAGCCGCAAGAGACCCAGTACTTC. Its translation is CASSLPQPQETQYF.

This chain links TRBV30 with TRBJ1-4, with D possibly TRBD1 on 5 matching bases. This CDR3 spans 14 amino acids. Trimming stripped 4 bases from V and 0 bases from J, with 9 bases between. Germline V gene sequence: CDR1 GTSNPN, CDR2 SVGIG (reference sequence). The CDR3 region is CAWKQGPTNEKLFF. CDR3 nucleotides: TGTGCCTGGAAGCAGGGTCCAACTAATGAAAAACTGTTTTTT.

This clonotype has more than one count but fewer than ten. The rearrangement joins TRBV20-1 to TRBJ2-5; 8 nucleotides align to TRBD2. The CDR3 has 19 residues. The germline V gene has CDR1 DFQATT and CDR2 SNEGSKA (reference sequence). Unmatched junction bases numbered 19, after V lost 1 base and J lost 3 bases. The CDR3 DNA reads as TGCAGTGCTAGAGGCCTCCCGGGACTAGAAAGTGTGAGGGAAGAGACCCAGTACTTC. Amino acid sequence: CSARGLPGLESVREETQYF.

This clonotype was picked up a small number of times. The rearrangement links TRBV9 to TRBJ2-7, with a weak D call TRBD2 (6 bases). The V gene's germline CDR1 is SGDLS and CDR2 YYNGEE. This CDR3 contains 15 residues. Trimming took 4 bases from V and 4 from J, leaving 18 bases between them. The chain's CDR3 is CASSPPMGEAYEQYF. CDR3 bases: TGTGCCAGCAGCCCCCCGATGGGGGAGGCTTACGAGCAGTACTTC.

A few counts support this clonotype. The chain is built from TRBV4-3 and TRBJ1-2; no definite D call. The CDR3 is made up of 14 amino acids. Trimming cost V 0 bases and J 4 bases, with 9 bases left between them. CDR1 is LGHNA and CDR2 is YSLEER in the germline V gene. The CDR3 loop is CASSQDPRPYGYTF. The CDR3, as DNA: TGCGCCAGCAGCCAAGATCCGCGGCCCTATGGCTACACCTTC.

This clonotype has more than one count but fewer than ten. V gene TRBV3-1 combines with J gene TRBJ2-5, with a weak D call TRBD1 (7 bases). The CDR3 loop spans 16 amino acids. The V end lost 3 bases, the J end lost 5 bases, and 19 bases lay between the germline ends. Germline CDR1 LGHDT, CDR2 YNNKEL (reference sequence). In DNA, the CDR3 is TGTGCCAGCAGCCATCCGACCAGGGGGGTGGGCGAGACCCAGTACTTC. This gives the protein CASSHPTRGVGETQYF.

This clonotype was found once. The chain carries TRBV12-5 and TRBJ1-1; maybe TRBD1 (6 bases). V was trimmed by 7 bases and J by 5 bases, leaving 14 bases between them. This CDR3 region has 13 residues. Germline-derived CDR1 and CDR2 are LGHNT and FRNRAP. CDR3: CASVSPGTTEAFF. The CDR3 region has the DNA TGTGCTAGTGTATCCCCCGGGACAACTGAAGCTTTCTTT.

This clonotype showed up many times. The chain uses TRBV5-1 and TRBJ2-1; tentatively, D is TRBD2 (6 bases). This CDR3 comprises 14 residues. V lost 0 bases and J 9 bases, leaving 13 bases between the germline ends. Germline CDR1 is SGHRS and CDR2 is YFSETQ. CDR3: CASSLETSFSEQFF. DNA for the CDR3: TGCGCCAGCAGCTTGGAAACTAGCTTCAGTGAGCAGTTCTTC.

This clonotype was counted between two and nine times. The rearrangement links TRBV7-2 to TRBJ1-5, with 9 nucleotides matching TRBD1. V was clipped by 1 base and J by 0 bases; unmatched bases: 4. This CDR3 comprises 17 residues. Germline V gives CDR1 SGHTA, CDR2 FQGNSA. The CDR3 is CASSLVTGGYSNQPQHF. CDR3 DNA: TGTGCCAGCAGCTTAGTGACAGGGGGATATAGCAATCAGCCCCAGCATTTT.

The table lists this clonotype with a few counts. DNA of the CDR3: TGCGCCAGCTGGAGTACCTACGAGCAGTACTTC. It encodes CASWSTYEQYF. V usage is TRBV10-1 and J usage is TRBJ2-7; D uncertain. The CDR3 spans 11 residues. Deletions cut 8 bases from V and 2 bases from J, with 7 bases between. CDR1 and CDR2 (germline): WNHNN, SYGVQD (reference sequence).

In its sample, this clonotype was seen many times. This chain joins TRBV30 and TRBJ1-5; tentatively, D is TRBD1 (6 bases). Deletions cut 2 bases from V and 3 bases from J, with 11 bases between. Germline V gives CDR1 GTSNPN, CDR2 SVGIG (reference sequence). The CDR3 has 14 residues. CDR3 DNA: TGTGCCTGGAGTCAAGACAGGTTCAATCAGCCCCAGCATTTT. This codes for CAWSQDRFNQPQHF. Combining the CDR3 with reference TRBV30 and TRBJ1-5 gives the whole variable domain SQTIHQWPATLVQPVGSPLSLECTVEGTSNPNLYWYRQAAGRGLQLLFYSVGIGQISSEVPQNLSASRPQDRQFILSSKKLLLSDSGFYLCAWSQDRFNQPQHFGDGTRLSIL.

This clonotype has ten or more counts. This sequence joins TRBV9 and TRBJ2-1; tentatively, D is TRBD2 (6 bases). The V gene lost 0 bases and the J gene lost 7 bases, with 20 bases spanning the gap. The CDR3 extends over 17 amino acids. From germline, CDR1 is SGDLS and CDR2 YYNGEE. The DNA of the CDR3 is TGTGCCAGCAGCGTAGATCCGGTACGGGGGAAACTGAATGAGCAGTTCTTC. As protein: CASSVDPVRGKLNEQFF.